The 28 T cell receptor beta chains presented below share a single source sample, sequenced in a study of Ad26.COV2.S vaccination and SARS-CoV-2 variants. Noted treatment: some 20 received Ad26.COV2.S at low or high dose, single or two shots; several received placebo; per-sample allocation not given. Sampling happened 63 days after the first vaccine or placebo injection. TCRdb keeps only in-frame clones here, not all; method: immunoSEQ multiplex PCR. In the table there are approximately 300,000 clones, just over 85% of which are singletons. Sequencing used peripheral blood, obtained in a trial of Ad26.COV2.S vaccine versus placebo. All receptors derive from a person between 18 and 60 years old who received the Ad26.COV2.S COVID-19 vaccine or a placebo.

V gene TRBV9 combines with J gene TRBJ1-2; D gene ambiguous. The ends were cut back, 4 bases at V and 9 bases at J, with 19 bases in the middle. Germline V gives CDR1 SGDLS, CDR2 YYNGEE. The CDR3 has 14 amino acids. CDR3 amino acids: CASSSRDRDYSYTF. The CDR3 DNA reads TGTGCCAGCAGCTCACGTGATAGGGATTACAGCTACACCTTC.

The chain employs TRBV30 and TRBJ2-2, with 9 bases lining up with TRBD2. The V gene's germline CDR1 is GTSNPN and CDR2 SVGIG (reference sequence). V lost 4 bases, J lost 4 bases, and 10 bases stayed unmatched. This CDR3 contains 16 residues. CDR3 region: CAWKGDYSGGTGELFF. In DNA form, the CDR3 reads TGTGCCTGGAAAGGGGACTATAGCGGGGGCACCGGGGAGCTGTTTTTT.

This clone was detected only a few times. The chain uses TRBV7-9 and TRBJ1-1; D is unresolved. There are 13 residues in the CDR3. Trimming shortened V by 1 base and J by 5 bases, and 8 bases separated the two germline ends. Germline CDR1 and CDR2: SEHNR and FQNEAQ (reference sequence). For the CDR3, the DNA is TGTGCCAGCAGCTTAGAGGGCATGACTGAAGCTTTCTTT. Amino acid sequence: CASSLEGMTEAFF.

V and J are TRBV2 and TRBJ1-2; 7 bases line up with TRBD1. Germline CDR1 SNHLY, CDR2 FYNNEI. The CDR3 is made up of 13 amino acids. The V and J ends lost 4 bases and 14 bases, in that order; junction bases with no gene match: 13. In DNA, the CDR3 is TGTGCCAGCAGTGTCGAGGGGGCGACAGGGAATACCTTC. Amino acids: CASSVEGATGNTF. Complete variable domain (other parts from reference TRBV2 and TRBJ1-2): EPEVTQTPSHQVTQMGQEVILRCVPISNHLYFYWYRQILGQKVEFLVSFYNNEISEKSEIFDDQFSVERPDGSNFTLKIRSTKLEDSAMYFCASSVEGATGNTFGSGTRLTVV.

This CDR3 reads CASSPLGDRGEKLFF. The CDR3 DNA reads as TGTGCCAGCTCACCACTCGGGGATCGAGGTGAAAAACTGTTTTTT. This sequence joins TRBV18 and TRBJ1-4; D unclear. Trimming left V 1 base short and J 7 bases short, with 13 bases between. This CDR3 contains 15 residues. Germline assignment: CDR1 KGHSH and CDR2 LQKENI.

This chain links TRBV4-2 with TRBJ2-1; 7 positions agree with TRBD2. J gave up 3 bases and V 2 bases, and 4 bases lay outside the gene matches. This CDR3 has 15 amino acids. CDR1 LGHNA and CDR2 YNFKEQ come from the germline V gene. The chain's CDR3 is CASSQREGIYNEQFF. In nucleotides, the CDR3 is TGTGCCAGCAGCCAAAGGGAGGGGATCTACAATGAGCAGTTCTTC.

The rearrangement uses TRBV19 and TRBJ2-7; weak D call: TRBD2 (6 bases). With 6 bases removed from V and 0 bases from J, the gap between germline ends came to 18 bases. Germline loops: CDR1 LNHDA, CDR2 SQIVND (reference sequence). This CDR3 has 16 amino acids. The CDR3 DNA is TGTGCCAGTAGCCGAGACGGGACTTCCTACTCCTACGAGCAGTACTTC. Protein sequence: CASSRDGTSYSYEQYF. The full variable domain, rest sourced from reference TRBV19 and TRBJ2-7, is DGGITQSPKYLFRKEGQNVTLSCEQNLNHDAMYWYRQDPGQGLRLIYYSQIVNDFQKGDIAEGYSVSREKKESFPLTVTSAQKNPTAFYLCASSRDGTSYSYEQYFGPGTRLTVT.

J is TRBJ2-3 and V is TRBV5-1; 8 positions match TRBD2. This CDR3 comprises 15 residues. Germline CDR1 SGHRS, CDR2 YFSETQ. V dropped 4 bases and J dropped 4; count of bases not matched to a gene: 8. CDR3: CASSTGLAGSDTQYF. CDR3 nucleotides: TGCGCCAGCAGCACAGGACTAGCAGGTTCAGATACGCAGTATTTT.

V and J are TRBV2 and TRBJ2-1; D gene ambiguous. CDR1 and CDR2 (germline): SNHLY, FYNNEI. The CDR3 covers 14 residues. Trimming left V 0 bases short and J 9 bases short, with 12 bases between. CDR3 DNA: TGTGCCAGCAGTGAAGCGCCTCTTTCCTTTGAGCAGTTCTTC. Encoded protein: CASSEAPLSFEQFF.

V and J are TRBV11-2 and TRBJ1-2; D remains unclear. This CDR3 region has 12 residues. CDR1 and CDR2 from the germline V gene are SGHAT and FQNNGV. V lost 3 bases to trimming and J lost 4 bases, with 6 bases between them. The CDR3 coding sequence is TGTGCCAGCAGCTTCTCTACCTATGGCTACACCTTC. It translates to CASSFSTYGYTF.

The genes are TRBV7-2 and TRBJ1-2, with D uncertain. From germline, CDR1 is SGHTA and CDR2 FQGNSA. This CDR3 is 15 amino acids long. V was clipped by 5 bases and J by 8 bases, with 21 bases between them. The DNA for the CDR3 is TGTGCCAGCAGCCCTAGTGGCGGCGACATTAGGGGCTACACCTTC. Amino acids: CASSPSGGDIRGYTF.

The V and J genes are TRBV6-2 or TRBV6-3 and TRBJ2-7; TRBD1 matches at 7 bases. The length of the CDR3 is 14 residues. CDR1 is MNHEY and CDR2 is SVGEGT in the germline V gene. The trim removed 5 bases at V and 3 bases at J, leaving 7 bases unmatched. The CDR3 DNA sequence: TGTGCCAGCAGTAGCCTCGGGACAGACTACGAGCAGTACTTC. It codes for CASSSLGTDYEQYF.

The chain recombines TRBV10-3 with TRBJ1-2, with D uncertain. The CDR3 runs to 12 residues. Trimming removed 3 bases from V and 8 bases from J, with 10 bases in between. Germline-derived CDR1 and CDR2 are ENHRY and SYGVKD. CDR3: CAISDGSRGYTF. CDR3 in DNA: TGTGCCATCAGTGATGGTTCGCGGGGCTACACCTTC.

The V and J genes are TRBV4-1 and TRBJ1-2; D gene uncertain. The germline gives CDR1 MGHRA, CDR2 YSYEKL. The germline V and J ends were trimmed by 4 bases and 4 bases, with 19 bases remaining between them. This CDR3 spans 16 amino acids. The CDR3, as DNA: TGCGCCAGCAGCCTTCTCGGACCGGCCGAACTCTATGGCTACACCTTC. Translation gives CASSLLGPAELYGYTF.

This clone was recorded only once. The CDR3 DNA reads TGTGCCAGCAGCGAGCCCTCGGGACACGCGAACACCGGGGAGCTGTTTTTT. Protein product: CASSEPSGHANTGELFF. The V gene is TRBV9, the J gene TRBJ2-2, with a possible D match to TRBD1 (6 bases). The CDR3 extends over 17 amino acids. In germline, CDR1 is SGDLS, CDR2 YYNGEE. V was shortened by 3 bases and J by 0 bases, with 15 bases between the two germline ends. The entire variable domain, with the rest obtained from reference TRBV9 and TRBJ2-2, is as follows: DSGVTQTPKHLITATGQRVTLRCSPRSGDLSVYWYQQSLDQGLQFLIQYYNGEERAKGNILERFSAQQFPDLHSELNLSSLELGDSALYFCASSEPSGHANTGELFFGEGSRLTVL.

The chain has TRBV10-1 and TRBJ2-1; 8 bases are shared with TRBD1. Germline V gene sequence: CDR1 WNHNN, CDR2 SYGVQD (reference sequence). J was trimmed by 7 bases and V by 4 bases; bases with no gene match: 6. The CDR3 sequence is 14 residues long. The CDR3 region is CASSGQGSINEQFF. The CDR3 DNA reads as TGCGCCAGCAGTGGACAGGGGTCAATAAATGAGCAGTTCTTC.

This chain joins TRBV18 and TRBJ1-1; D call uncertain. With 6 bases removed from V and 7 bases from J, the gap between germline ends came to 24 bases. The CDR3 totals 16 residues. Germline V lookup: CDR1 KGHSH, CDR2 LQKENI. This chain's CDR3 is CASSPESRSLKSEAFF. CDR3 bases: TGTGCCAGCTCCCCAGAGTCTCGGTCCCTAAAAAGTGAAGCTTTCTTT.

The chain carries TRBV5-1 and TRBJ1-1; no definite D call. V was cut by 0 bases and J by 4 bases, with 7 bases left in between. Germline-derived CDR1 and CDR2 are SGHRS and YFSETQ. The CDR3 extends over 13 amino acids. The CDR3 region is CASSLAGVTEAFF. The CDR3 DNA reads as TGCGCCAGCAGCTTGGCCGGGGTCACTGAAGCTTTCTTT.

This chain connects TRBV5-1 to TRBJ2-3; either TRBD1 or TRBD2 may supply D (5 bases each). CDR3 length: 13 amino acids. V was pared by 4 bases and J by 2 bases, with 8 bases between. Germline CDR1 SGHRS, CDR2 YFSETQ. CDR3 protein: CASSPGTTDTQYF. The CDR3 nucleotides are TGCGCCAGCAGCCCAGGGACCACAGATACGCAGTATTTT.

The rearrangement joins TRBV4-3 to TRBJ2-5; D unclear. Germline V lookup: CDR1 LGHNA, CDR2 YSLEER. The V gene lost 4 bases and the J gene lost 2 bases, with 17 bases spanning the gap. This CDR3 is 16 amino acids long. The CDR3: CASSLTPVGIQETQYF. The CDR3 DNA is TGCGCCAGCAGCCTCACACCGGTTGGGATTCAAGAGACCCAGTACTTC.

This chain links TRBV27 with TRBJ2-7, with D tentatively TRBD1 (6 bases). Trimming left V 5 bases short and J 4 bases short, with 18 bases between. From germline, CDR1 is MNHEY and CDR2 SMNVEV (reference sequence). The CDR3 runs to 15 residues. CDR3 protein: CASSISTGPTYEQYF. In DNA form, the CDR3 reads TGTGCCAGCAGTATCTCGACAGGTCCTACGTACGAGCAGTACTTC.

The chain is built from TRBV7-6 and TRBJ2-1; tentatively, D is TRBD1 or TRBD2 (5 bases each). The CDR3 spans 14 residues. The V gene's germline CDR1 is SGHVS and CDR2 FNYEAQ. V lost 3 bases and J 5 bases, leaving 11 bases between the germline ends. CDR3 loop: CASSFGTEDNEQFF. CDR3 sequence (DNA): TGTGCCAGCAGCTTCGGGACGGAAGACAATGAGCAGTTCTTC. Variable domain in full (rest from reference TRBV7-6 and TRBJ2-1): GAGVSQSPRYKVTKRGQDVALRCDPISGHVSLYWYRQALGQGPEFLTYFNYEAQQDKSGLPNDRFSAERPEGSISTLTIQRTEQRDSAMYRCASSFGTEDNEQFFGPGTRLTVL.

V gene TRBV6-5 combines with J gene TRBJ1-5; a weak D match, TRBD1 (5 bases). This CDR3 spans 15 amino acids. Germline lookup yields CDR1 MNHEY and CDR2 SVGAGI. Trimming took off 2 bases at V and 0 bases at J, with 8 bases between the two ends. The CDR3 DNA follows: TGTGCCAGCAGTTACGACAGAAATAGCAATCAGCCCCAGCATTTT. It encodes CASSYDRNSNQPQHF.

This chain connects TRBV7-8 to TRBJ2-5; 10 nucleotides align to TRBD2. The CDR3 is made up of 14 amino acids. CDR1 and CDR2 (germline): SGHVS, FQNEAQ. V trimming: 5 bases; J trimming: 5 bases; junction bases outside the gene matches: 5. The chain's CDR3 is CASSRAGGLETQYF. The CDR3 coding sequence is TGTGCCAGCAGCCGAGCGGGGGGGTTGGAGACCCAGTACTTC.

V usage is TRBV18 and J usage is TRBJ2-3; weak D call: TRBD2 (7 bases). The CDR3 is 18 amino acids. The V end lost 0 bases, the J end lost 5 bases, and 21 bases lay between the germline ends. From germline, CDR1 is KGHSH and CDR2 LQKENI. The CDR3 DNA follows: TGTGCCAGCTCACCACCCTGGTCCTCAGAGGGGGGGAGAGATACGCAGTATTTT. As protein: CASSPPWSSEGGRDTQYF.

The V and J genes are TRBV10-1 and TRBJ1-1; D gene unclear. Germline V gene sequence: CDR1 WNHNN, CDR2 SYGVQD (reference sequence). The V end was cut by 6 bases, the J end by 0 bases, with 8 bases between. This CDR3 spans 13 amino acids. This CDR3 is CASRSDMNTEAFF. In DNA form, the CDR3 reads TGCGCCAGCAGATCTGACATGAACACTGAAGCTTTCTTT.

The chain has TRBV7-2 and TRBJ2-3; 11 bases line up with TRBD2. Germline CDR1 and CDR2: SGHTA and FQGNSA. The CDR3 totals 18 residues. The J segment lost 6 bases and the V segment lost 2 bases, leaving 13 bases of the junction unmatched. The CDR3 sequence: CASSLTIGWPSGGDTQYF. CDR3 bases: TGTGCCAGCAGCTTAACAATTGGTTGGCCTAGCGGGGGGGATACGCAGTATTTT. Variable domain in full (rest from reference TRBV7-2 and TRBJ2-3): GAGVSQSPSNKVTEKGKDVELRCDPISGHTALYWYRQSLGQGLEFLIYFQGNSAPDKSGLPSDRFSAERTGGSVSTLTIQRTQQEDSAVYLCASSLTIGWPSGGDTQYFGPGTRLTVL.

The rearrangement joins TRBV7-8 to TRBJ2-3, with 8 positions matching TRBD1. The germline gives CDR1 SGHVS, CDR2 FQNEAQ. J lost 2 bases, V lost 4 bases, and 11 bases had no gene match. This CDR3 has 17 amino acids. The DNA of the CDR3 is TGTGCCAGCAGCTCCCCAACGACAGGGGCCATCACAGATACGCAGTATTTT. Translated: CASSSPTTGAITDTQYF. Drawing the rest from reference TRBV7-8 and TRBJ2-3, the complete variable domain is GAGVSQSPRYKVAKRGQDVALRCDPISGHVSLFWYQQALGQGPEFLTYFQNEAQLDKSGLPSDRFFAERPEGSVSTLKIQRTQQEDSAVYLCASSSPTTGAITDTQYFGPGTRLTVL.